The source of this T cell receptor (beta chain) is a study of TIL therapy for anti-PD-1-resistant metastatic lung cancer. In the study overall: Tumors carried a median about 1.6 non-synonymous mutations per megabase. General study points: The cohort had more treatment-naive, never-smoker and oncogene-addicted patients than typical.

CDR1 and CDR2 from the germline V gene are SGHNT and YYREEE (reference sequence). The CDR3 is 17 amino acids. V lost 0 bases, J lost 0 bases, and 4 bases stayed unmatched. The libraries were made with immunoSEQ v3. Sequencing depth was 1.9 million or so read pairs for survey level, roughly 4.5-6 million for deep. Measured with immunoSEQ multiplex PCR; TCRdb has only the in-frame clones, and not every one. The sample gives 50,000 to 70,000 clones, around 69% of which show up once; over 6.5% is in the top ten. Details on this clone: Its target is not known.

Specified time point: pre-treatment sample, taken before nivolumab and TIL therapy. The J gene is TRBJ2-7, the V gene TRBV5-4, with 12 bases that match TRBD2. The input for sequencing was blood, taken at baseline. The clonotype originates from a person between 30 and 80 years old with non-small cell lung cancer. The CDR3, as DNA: TGTGCCAGCAGCTTGGACCCGACTAGCGGGAGCTCCTACGAGCAGTACTTC. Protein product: CASSLDPTSGSSYEQYF.